The clone carrying this T cell receptor (beta chain) appeared many times. The sample is drawn from a study of T cells in Graves' hyperthyroidism and ophthalmopathy. Study as a whole: Peripheral blood was taken when the disease was first diagnosed, before any treatment began.

Ophthalmopathy patients had Clinical Activity Score at least 3, NOSPECS grade at least 4, duration under 3 months. Patients having uncontrolled infection, another autoimmune disease, pregnancy or lactation were not included. The authors obtained PBMCs from around 11 ml of fresh peripheral blood. The CDR3 spans 14 residues. The germline V gene has CDR1 SGHRS and CDR2 YFSETQ. The V and J ends lost 0 bases and 1 base respectively, with 7 bases between them. Amplification yielded TCR beta CDR3 regions, with RNA transcripts as the source. Primed by the HTBI set, a first-round RT-PCR was run on the TCR CDR3. TCRdb independently ran MiXCR on the multiplex PCR reads; one entry per CDR3 protein. Of a few hundred thousand distinct CDR3 sequences in the sample, 13% to 15% were seen once.

The receptor was derived from a woman aged 30 to 39 with Graves' ophthalmopathy. The chain combines TRBV5-1 with TRBJ1-1; no clear D. The sequencing sample was made of blood. DNA for the CDR3: TGCGCCAGCAGCTTGGAAGCAGCGAACACTGAAGCTTTCTTT. Translating gives CASSLEAANTEAFF.